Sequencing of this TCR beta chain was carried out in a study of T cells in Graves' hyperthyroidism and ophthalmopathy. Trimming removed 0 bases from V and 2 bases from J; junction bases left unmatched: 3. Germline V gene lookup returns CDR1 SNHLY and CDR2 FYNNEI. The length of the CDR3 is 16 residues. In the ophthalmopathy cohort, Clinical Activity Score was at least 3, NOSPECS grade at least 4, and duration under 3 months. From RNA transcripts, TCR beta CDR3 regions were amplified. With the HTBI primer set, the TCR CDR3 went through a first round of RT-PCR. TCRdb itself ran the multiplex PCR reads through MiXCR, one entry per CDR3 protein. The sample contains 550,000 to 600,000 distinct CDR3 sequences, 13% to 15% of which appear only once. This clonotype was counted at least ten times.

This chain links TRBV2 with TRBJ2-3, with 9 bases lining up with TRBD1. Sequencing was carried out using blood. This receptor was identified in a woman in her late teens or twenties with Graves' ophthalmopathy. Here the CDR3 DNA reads TGTGCCAGCAGTGAAGCTGGGACAGGGACCACAGATACGCAGTATTTT. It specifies CASSEAGTGTTDTQYF.